One and the same sample provided the 23 T cell receptor beta chains below, sequenced in a study of T cells in Graves' hyperthyroidism and ophthalmopathy. Researchers took RNA transcripts and amplified the TCR beta CDR3 regions from them. A set of HTBI primers served as the primers for a first-round RT-PCR of the TCR CDR3. TCRdb fed the multiplex PCR reads into MiXCR, producing one record per CDR3 protein. The sample shows about 690,000 distinct CDR3 sequences, roughly 17% of them seen only once. Sample: blood. The source is a man aged 50 or older with Graves' hyperthyroidism.

This clonotype was observed at least ten times. V gene TRBV12-3 or TRBV12-4 combines with J gene TRBJ2-1, with 7 positions matching TRBD2. The V gene end was trimmed by 5 bases and the J gene end by 13 bases; junction bases not matched to a gene: 5. The CDR3 sequence is 11 residues long. The DNA of the CDR3 is TGTGCCAGCAGTACCGCGGGGGTCCAGTTCTTC. Protein sequence: CASSTAGVQFF.

The table lists this clonotype with a few counts. The gene calls are TRBV19 and TRBJ1-1; no clear D. CDR1 and CDR2 (germline): LNHDA, SQIVND (reference sequence). V was trimmed by 1 base and J by 3 bases, leaving 6 bases between them. CDR3 size: 13 residues. The CDR3 sequence is CASSIATDTEAFF. CDR3 in DNA: TGTGCCAGTAGTATAGCTACAGACACTGAAGCTTTCTTT.

This clonotype was counted at least ten times. The chain carries TRBV11-2 and TRBJ1-2; D call uncertain. The germline V gene has CDR1 SGHAT and CDR2 FQNNGV. This CDR3 has 15 residues. V gave up 5 bases and J gave up 6 bases, with 19 bases separating them. The CDR3 DNA sequence: TGTGCCAGCAGCCTCAACTCCGGGCGAGGACATGGCTACACCTTC. This translates into CASSLNSGRGHGYTF.

In its sample, this clonotype was seen a few times. This chain connects TRBV28 to TRBJ1-5, with TRBD1 as a possible D gene (6 bases). This CDR3 comprises 16 residues. Trimming stripped 8 bases from V and 11 bases from J, with 28 bases between. Germline CDR1 reads MDHEN; CDR2 reads SYDVKM. CDR3 protein: CASPPRGVEGVMSQHF. Here the CDR3 DNA reads TGTGCCAGCCCTCCTCGGGGGGTGGAGGGGGTGATGTCCCAGCATTTT.

Ten or more counts support this clonotype. This chain joins TRBV7-2 and TRBJ2-1; D may be TRBD2 (6 bases). CDR1 and CDR2 (germline): SGHTA, FQGNSA. The CDR3 loop spans 15 amino acids. Trimming took off 7 bases at V and 3 bases at J, with 16 bases between the two ends. The CDR3 loop is CASTIRDGSYNEQFF. CDR3 bases: TGTGCCAGCACCATCCGGGACGGGAGCTACAATGAGCAGTTCTTC. Variable domain in full (rest from reference TRBV7-2 and TRBJ2-1): GAGVSQSPSNKVTEKGKDVELRCDPISGHTALYWYRQSLGQGLEFLIYFQGNSAPDKSGLPSDRFSAERTGGSVSTLTIQRTQQEDSAVYLCASTIRDGSYNEQFFGPGTRLTVL.

This clonotype has more than one count but fewer than ten. V gene TRBV20-1 combines with J gene TRBJ2-7, with 12 bases lining up with TRBD2. Germline CDR1 and CDR2: DFQATT and SNEGSKA (reference sequence). This CDR3 has 18 residues. Trimming took 2 bases from V and 4 from J; bases not matched to a gene: 15. CDR3 amino acids: CSARRDPRLAGVLYEQYF. Here the CDR3 DNA reads TGCAGTGCTAGACGGGACCCCCGACTAGCGGGAGTGCTTTACGAGCAGTACTTC.

In its sample, this clonotype was seen a few times. This rearrangement joins TRBV28 to TRBJ1-1; D is possibly TRBD1 (5 bases). V dropped 1 base and J dropped 4 bases, with 13 bases sitting between them. Germline V gene sequence: CDR1 MDHEN, CDR2 SYDVKM. The CDR3 spans 15 residues. The CDR3 nucleotides read TGTGCCAGCAGTTTATTAGGTGGGGCATCCACTGAAGCTTTCTTT. The encoded protein is CASSLLGGASTEAFF.

The V gene is TRBV20-1, the J gene TRBJ1-5; D is possibly TRBD1 (5 bases). This CDR3 spans 16 amino acids. Germline V lookup: CDR1 DFQATT, CDR2 SNEGSKA (reference sequence). Trimming cost V 1 base and J 0 bases, with 13 bases left between them. CDR3 DNA sequence: TGCAGTGCTAGAGCAGGGACCGGAATTAGCAATCAGCCCCAGCATTTT. It translates to CSARAGTGISNQPQHF.

The genes are TRBV25-1 and TRBJ2-2, with D hard to call. CDR3 length: 15 residues. The V gene lost 4 bases and the J gene lost 2 bases, with 11 bases spanning the gap. Germline V gives CDR1 MGHDK, CDR2 SYGVNS. The CDR3 DNA follows: TGTGCCAGCAGTGTTAACGGCGTAAACACCGGGGAGCTGTTTTTT. Translating it yields CASSVNGVNTGELFF.

This clonotype was seen a handful of times. The V and J genes are TRBV28 and TRBJ2-3; 7 bases fit TRBD2. V was pared by 5 bases and J by 8 bases, with 4 bases of the junction left unmatched. CDR3 size: 12 residues. Germline lookup yields CDR1 MDHEN and CDR2 SYDVKM. CDR3 sequence (DNA): TGTGCCAGCAGTATAAGGGAGGGTACGCAGTATTTT. This sequence encodes CASSIREGTQYF.

This clonotype was observed at least ten times. The V and J genes are TRBV7-3 and TRBJ2-1; possible D gene TRBD2, 6 bases. In germline, CDR1 is SGHTA, CDR2 FQGTGA. The CDR3 is made up of 16 amino acids. The V end was cut by 1 base, the J end by 1 base, with 11 bases between. CDR3 in amino acids: CASSLNFGGSYNEQFF. The CDR3 nucleotides read TGTGCCAGCAGCTTAAATTTCGGGGGATCCTACAATGAGCAGTTCTTC.

This chain uses TRBV5-6 with TRBJ2-1; D call uncertain. V shed 0 bases and J shed 0 bases, with 13 bases lying between them. Looked up from germline, CDR1 is SGHDT and CDR2 is YYEEEE. This CDR3 is built from 17 residues. The CDR3 nucleotides are TGTGCCAGCAGCTTGGCGGGTCGGGCCAGCTCCTACAATGAGCAGTTCTTC. Translation: CASSLAGRASSYNEQFF.

The rearrangement joins TRBV13 to TRBJ2-5, with 7 positions matching TRBD1. V was pared by 4 bases and J by 3 bases, with 8 bases of the junction left unmatched. There are 15 residues in the CDR3. Germline assignment: CDR1 PRHDT and CDR2 FYEKMQ (reference sequence). CDR3: CASSSRQGDKETQYF. The CDR3 nucleotides are TGTGCCAGCAGCTCCCGACAGGGAGATAAAGAGACCCAGTACTTC.

Regarding this clonotype: Since a much larger clone is just one base distant, this may be a read error. The chain uses TRBV11-1 and TRBJ2-7; D is perhaps TRBD1 (6 bases). Germline V gene data show CDR1 as SGHAT and CDR2 as FQDESV (reference sequence). The CDR3 covers 15 residues. Trimming shortened V by 4 bases and J by 0 bases, and 13 bases separated the two germline ends. The CDR3 protein is CASSSRDTSSYEQYF. The CDR3 nucleotides are TGTGCCAGCAGCTCAAGGGACACAAGCTCCTACGAGCAGTACTTC.

About this clonotype itself: Given a much more abundant clone one base away, this may be a read error. The chain employs TRBV11-2 and TRBJ2-1; 11 nucleotides line up with TRBD2. The CDR3 runs to 16 residues. Germline CDR1 is SGHAT and CDR2 is FQNNGV. CDR3 region: CASSLPSGRHYNEQIF. The CDR3 DNA reads as TGTGCCAGCAGCTTACCTAGCGGGAGGCACTACAATGAGCAGATCTTC. The complete variable domain, with remaining parts taken from reference TRBV11-2 and TRBJ2-1, reads EAGVAQSPRYKIIEKRQSVAFWCNPISGHATLYWYQQILGQGPKLLIQFQNNGVVDDSQLPKDRFSAERLKGVDSTLKIQPAKLEDSAVYLCASSLPSGRHYNEQIFGPGTRLTVL.

Ten or more counts support this clonotype. The chain combines TRBV28 with TRBJ2-1; possible D gene TRBD1, 6 bases. This CDR3 has 18 residues. V lost 5 bases and J lost 0, with 20 bases in between. The germline V gene encodes CDR1 MDHEN and CDR2 SYDVKM. Here the CDR3 DNA reads TGTGCCAGCAGTCCCGCCCGCTACAGGGAAAGCTCCTACAATGAGCAGTTCTTC. It encodes CASSPARYRESSYNEQFF.

This clonotype was seen repeatedly, ten times or more. The rearrangement uses TRBV6-1 and TRBJ2-2; unclear D gene. V was clipped by 3 bases and J by 2 bases, with 4 bases between them. Germline CDR1 is MNHNS and CDR2 is SASEGT. CDR3 length: 13 residues. CDR3 residues: CASSEGNTGELFF. CDR3 in DNA: TGTGCCAGCAGTGAGGGTAACACCGGGGAGCTGTTTTTT.

This clonotype was picked up a small number of times. One junction end does not reproduce the germline sequence, and a read error may be involved. The J gene is TRBJ2-7, the V gene TRBV25-1, with no clear D. The CDR3 sequence is 14 residues long. CDR1 and CDR2 (germline): MGHDK, SYGVNS. This CDR3 is CAGSEGPPGYEQYF. The CDR3 bases are TGTGCCGGCAGTGAAGGGCCGCCTGGGTACGAGCAGTACTTC.

This clonotype has a count of ten or more. The chain has TRBV24-1 and TRBJ1-2; 7 bases are a match to TRBD1. Unmatched junction bases numbered 8, after V lost 4 bases and J lost 4 bases. Per germline, CDR1 KGHDR and CDR2 SFDVKD. The CDR3 sequence is 15 residues long. CDR3 bases: TGTGCCACCAGTGACCCGGGACAGCCTGGCTATGGCTACACCTTC. It translates to CATSDPGQPGYGYTF.

The table lists this clonotype with a few counts. At one end, the junction sequence differs from germline, possibly due to a read error. V and J are TRBV5-4 and TRBJ2-1; the match to TRBD2 covers 9 bases. This CDR3 has 15 amino acids. The germline CDR1 and CDR2 sequences are SGHNT and YYREEE (reference sequence). CDR3 DNA sequence: TGTGCCAGCAGCTTGTCTAGCGGGACCTACAATGAGCGGTTCTTC. Translating gives CASSLSSGTYNERFF.

The chain combines TRBV2 with TRBJ2-1; D assignment may be TRBD1 or TRBD2 (5 bases each). The germline V and J ends were trimmed by 8 bases and 10 bases, with 18 bases remaining between them. The CDR3 length is 13 residues. Germline V lookup: CDR1 SNHLY, CDR2 FYNNEI. The CDR3 bases are TGTGCCAGCGGAGAAGGGACCATAGGGGAGCAGTTCTTC. Its translation is CASGEGTIGEQFF.

This clonotype was counted many times. This chain connects TRBV7-2 to TRBJ1-2; D is perhaps TRBD1 (6 bases). This CDR3 region has 13 residues. CDR1 is SGHTA, CDR2 FQGNSA, per germline. V gave up 0 bases and J gave up 8 bases, with 10 bases separating them. In DNA form, the CDR3 reads TGTGCCAGCAGCTTAGCGAAGGGGGGAGGCTACACCTTC. Its translation is CASSLAKGGGYTF.

This clonotype has a count of ten or more. The genes are TRBV7-9 and TRBJ1-6; no reliable D call. Germline V gives CDR1 SEHNR, CDR2 FQNEAQ (reference sequence). Trimming removed 2 bases at V and 7 bases at J, with 12 bases between. There are 15 residues in the CDR3. This CDR3 is CASSLRPEKNSPLHF. The CDR3 nucleotides are TGTGCCAGCAGCTTACGCCCAGAAAAGAATTCACCCCTCCACTTT. The full variable domain, with the rest looked up from reference TRBV7-9 and TRBJ1-6, is DTGVSQNPRHKITKRGQNVTFRCDPISEHNRLYWYRQTLGQGPEFLTYFQNEAQLEKSRLLSDRFSAERPKGSFSTLEIQRTEQGDSAMYLCASSLRPEKNSPLHFGNGTRLTVT.